These 30 T cell receptor beta chains were sequenced from one sample in a study of shared clonotypes between healthy human individuals. Profiled with immunoSEQ multiplex PCR; TCRdb holds only in-frame clones, not every one. This sample has around 750,000 clones, with around two thirds found just once. Sequenced: memory CD4+ T cells sorted from blood. Indicated subset: CD45RA-negative fraction. The receptors originated from a woman in her 30s in good health.

This clone was seen at least ten times. The same CDR3 arises from other DNA sequences in this sample as well. The chain joins TRBV5-1 to TRBJ2-1; TRBD2 matches at 7 bases. Germline CDR1 SGHRS, CDR2 YFSETQ. J gave up 1 base and V 1 base, and 2 bases lay outside the gene matches. The CDR3 runs 15 residues. The CDR3 sequence: CASSLSSGSYNEQFF. In nucleotides, the CDR3 is TGCGCCAGCAGCTTGTCTAGCGGTTCCTACAATGAGCAGTTCTTC. The full variable domain, with the rest looked up from reference TRBV5-1 and TRBJ2-1, is KAGVTQTPRYLIKTRGQQVTLSCSPISGHRSVSWYQQTPGQGLQFLFEYFSETQRNKGNFPGRFSGRQFSNSRSEMNVSTLELGDSALYLCASSLSSGSYNEQFFGPGTRLTVL.

The chain carries TRBV4-1 and TRBJ2-1, with 8 bases aligning to TRBD1. The germline V gene has CDR1 MGHRA and CDR2 YSYEKL. CDR3 length: 14 amino acids. With 1 base clipped from V and 10 bases from J, the junction kept 6 bases outside the gene matches. DNA of the CDR3: TGCGCCAGCAGCCAAGCCACTAGGGACAGGGAGCAGTTCTTC. It encodes CASSQATRDREQFF.

V and J are TRBV28 and TRBJ1-1; D is perhaps TRBD1 (5 bases). V lost 6 bases and J lost 0, with 11 bases in between. The length of the CDR3 is 14 residues. Germline CDR1 MDHEN, CDR2 SYDVKM. The CDR3 spells CASSRVPMNTEAFF. The CDR3 bases are TGTGCCAGCAGCAGGGTACCCATGAACACTGAAGCTTTCTTT.

The rearrangement links TRBV5-5 to TRBJ1-5; TRBD1 agrees at 8 bases. The junction had 8 bases not matched to a gene; V was cut back by 4 bases and J by 5 bases. The CDR3 covers 15 residues. The V gene's germline CDR1 is SGHKS and CDR2 YYEKEE (reference sequence). Here the CDR3 reads CASSLTDRAHQPQHF. The CDR3 DNA follows: TGTGCCAGCAGCCTAACGGACAGGGCCCATCAGCCCCAGCATTTT.

This chain joins TRBV28 and TRBJ1-5; 7 bases fit TRBD1. The germline gives CDR1 MDHEN, CDR2 SYDVKM. The CDR3 is 12 amino acids. V trimming: 9 bases; J trimming: 6 bases; junction bases outside the gene matches: 5. The DNA of the CDR3 is TGTGCCAGTGAGGGGGCGGCTCAGCCCCAGCATTTT. Residues: CASEGAAQPQHF.

V and J are TRBV25-1 and TRBJ1-1; TRBD1 might be the D (5 bases). Germline lookup yields CDR1 MGHDK and CDR2 SYGVNS. V was trimmed by 6 bases and J by 5 bases, leaving 19 bases between them. CDR3 length: 15 amino acids. The CDR3 DNA reads as TGTGCCAGCAGGGACACAGGCGGCATTGGTACTGAAGCTTTCTTT. This codes for CASRDTGGIGTEAFF.

This clone is a singleton in its sample. V usage is TRBV28 and J usage is TRBJ1-5, with D possibly being TRBD1 (5 bases). This CDR3 has 15 residues. CDR1 is MDHEN, CDR2 SYDVKM, per germline. V lost 1 base and J lost 7, with 14 bases in between. The CDR3 DNA follows: TGTGCCAGCAGTTTATACAAGGGACTTAACCAGCCCCAGCATTTT. This sequence encodes CASSLYKGLNQPQHF. Full variable domain (rest looked up from reference TRBV28 and TRBJ1-5): DVKVTQSSRYLVKRTGEKVFLECVQDMDHENMFWYRQDPGLGLRLIYFSYDVKMKEKGDIPEGYSVSREKKERFSLILESASTNQTSMYLCASSLYKGLNQPQHFGDGTRLSIL.

The chain links TRBV5-4 to TRBJ2-5; TRBD1 is a possible D gene (5 bases). The V end was cut by 3 bases, the J end by 7 bases, with 16 bases between. The CDR3 is 14 amino acids. Germline values: CDR1 SGHNT, CDR2 YYREEE (reference sequence). CDR3 loop: CASSYPTQRGTQYF. Written as DNA, the CDR3 is TGTGCCAGCAGCTACCCGACCCAAAGGGGGACCCAGTACTTC. The whole variable domain, filled in from reference TRBV5-4 and TRBJ2-5, reads ETGVTQSPTHLIKTRGQQVTLRCSSQSGHNTVSWYQQALGQGPQFIFQYYREEENGRGNFPPRFSGLQFPNYSSELNVNALELDDSALYLCASSYPTQRGTQYFGPGTRLLVL.

This clone was recorded many times. V gene TRBV5-1 combines with J gene TRBJ2-2; possible D gene TRBD1, 5 bases. Trimming removed 2 bases from V and 2 bases from J, with 10 bases in between. This CDR3 has 15 residues. Germline-derived CDR1 and CDR2 are SGHRS and YFSETQ. CDR3 loop: CASSLGDSNTGELFF. CDR3 nucleotide sequence: TGCGCCAGCAGCTTAGGTGACAGTAACACCGGGGAGCTGTTTTTT.

The chain carries TRBV11-2 and TRBJ1-2; TRBD1 aligns across 9 bases. V shed 7 bases and J 5 bases; nucleotides not matched to a gene: 8. CDR3 size: 14 residues. The germline V gene has CDR1 SGHAT and CDR2 FQNNGV. CDR3: CASTSDRGGYGYTF. The CDR3 nucleotides read TGTGCCAGCACCAGCGACAGGGGGGGATATGGCTACACCTTC.

The chain joins TRBV4-2 to TRBJ2-1; D is ambiguous. CDR3 length: 15 residues. The V and J ends lost 1 base and 4 bases respectively, with 11 bases between them. Germline V gene data show CDR1 as LGHNA and CDR2 as YNFKEQ. The CDR3 region has the DNA TGTGCCAGCAGCCAAGTTGAGGCTACGTACAATGAGCAGTTCTTC. As protein: CASSQVEATYNEQFF.

The rearrangement links TRBV11-2 to TRBJ1-1; D unclear. V shed 6 bases and J shed 8 bases, with 19 bases lying between them. The germline V gene encodes CDR1 SGHAT and CDR2 FQNNGV. This CDR3 region has 14 residues. This chain's CDR3 is CASSSQPGPLEAFF. CDR3 DNA: TGTGCCAGCAGTTCACAACCGGGCCCTTTAGAAGCTTTCTTT.

This clone was picked up one time. Other DNA sequences in this specimen translate into the identical CDR3. This chain uses TRBV27 with TRBJ2-3; perhaps D is TRBD1 or TRBD2 (5 bases each). Trimming removed 3 bases from V and 1 base from J, with 11 bases in between. Per germline, CDR1 MNHEY and CDR2 SMNVEV (reference sequence). CDR3 length equals 15 residues. The CDR3 sequence: CASSFRGTGTDTQYF. The CDR3 DNA sequence: TGTGCCAGCAGTTTCAGAGGGACGGGCACAGATACGCAGTATTTT.

This chain connects TRBV15 to TRBJ2-7; TRBD1 or TRBD2 may be the D gene (5 bases each). Germline V CDR1 and CDR2: LNHNV, YYDKDF (reference sequence). The CDR3 loop spans 12 amino acids. The V end lost 5 bases, the J end lost 5 bases, and 10 bases lay between the germline ends. CDR3 amino acids: CATSWGRNEQYF. DNA for the CDR3: TGTGCCACCAGCTGGGGACGGAACGAGCAGTACTTC.

The rearrangement links TRBV19 to TRBJ2-1; D gene uncertain. Deletions cut 4 bases from V and 2 bases from J, with 15 bases between. The CDR3 has 16 residues. Germline values: CDR1 LNHDA, CDR2 SQIVND (reference sequence). The CDR3 nucleotides are TGTGCCAGTAGTAACTCTCTACCGATCGCCTACAATGAGCAGTTCTTC. This sequence encodes CASSNSLPIAYNEQFF. Full variable domain (remainder filled in from reference TRBV19 and TRBJ2-1): DGGITQSPKYLFRKEGQNVTLSCEQNLNHDAMYWYRQDPGQGLRLIYYSQIVNDFQKGDIAEGYSVSREKKESFPLTVTSAQKNPTAFYLCASSNSLPIAYNEQFFGPGTRLTVL.

The V call is TRBV9, the J call TRBJ2-5; 14 bases match TRBD2. The CDR3 has 16 amino acids. Germline CDR1 reads SGDLS; CDR2 reads YYNGEE. V dropped 2 bases and J dropped 5; count of bases not matched to a gene: 5. CDR3 sequence (DNA): TGTGCCAGCAGCGTGGGGACTAGCGGGAGTTACGAGACCCAGTACTTC. Protein sequence: CASSVGTSGSYETQYF.

The chain combines TRBV25-1 with TRBJ2-5, with D possibly being TRBD1 (6 bases). The ends were cut back, 3 bases at V and 1 base at J, with 12 bases in the middle. Germline loops: CDR1 MGHDK, CDR2 SYGVNS. There are 15 residues in the CDR3. The CDR3 spells CASSDGQPPQETQYF. CDR3 nucleotides: TGTGCCAGCAGTGACGGACAGCCACCCCAAGAGACCCAGTACTTC.

This clone was picked up a small number of times. This chain joins TRBV28 and TRBJ1-2; D remains ambiguous. V was clipped by 6 bases and J by 4 bases, with 18 bases between them. The CDR3 is made up of 15 amino acids. In germline, CDR1 is MDHEN, CDR2 SYDVKM. This CDR3 reads CASSQSPDGSYGYTF. In nucleotides, the CDR3 is TGTGCCAGCAGCCAAAGTCCCGACGGAAGCTATGGCTACACCTTC.

The DNA for the CDR3 is TGTGCCAGCAGCGTAGGCCTCCGGGGTCAATCCTACAATGAGCAGTTCTTC. It is translated as CASSVGLRGQSYNEQFF. This sequence joins TRBV9 and TRBJ2-1; weak D call: TRBD2 (5 bases). Germline V gene data show CDR1 as SGDLS and CDR2 as YYNGEE. The CDR3 length is 17 residues. V lost 0 bases and J lost 1, with 14 bases in between.

This clone came up a few times. The rearrangement links TRBV10-3 to TRBJ2-2; D is unclear. This CDR3 has 15 amino acids. Trimming shortened V by 0 bases and J by 7 bases, and 12 bases separated the two germline ends. Germline assignment: CDR1 ENHRY and CDR2 SYGVKD. CDR3 in amino acids: CAISESAVPGGELFF. The CDR3 bases are TGTGCCATCAGTGAGTCGGCGGTCCCCGGCGGGGAGCTGTTTTTT.

The V and J genes are TRBV7-9 and TRBJ1-2; D gene uncertain. V was cut by 1 base and J by 6 bases, with 9 bases left in between. CDR3 length: 13 amino acids. Germline V gene lookup returns CDR1 SEHNR and CDR2 FQNEAQ (reference sequence). The CDR3 loop reads CASSLVGSDGYTF. The DNA for the CDR3 is TGTGCCAGCAGCTTAGTAGGGTCCGATGGCTACACCTTC.

A remark on this clone: The sample has other DNA sequences that encode this CDR3 too. The gene calls are TRBV19 and TRBJ1-2; no clear D gene. V lost 9 bases and J 5 bases, leaving 13 bases between the germline ends. Germline CDR1 reads LNHDA; CDR2 reads SQIVND (reference sequence). The length of the CDR3 is 12 residues. This chain's CDR3 is CASRGTGYGYTF. CDR3 bases: TGTGCCAGCCGTGGCACCGGATATGGCTACACCTTC.

The J gene is TRBJ2-1, the V gene TRBV5-5; TRBD2 aligns across 7 bases. The germline gives CDR1 SGHKS, CDR2 YYEKEE (reference sequence). The CDR3 covers 14 residues. The V gene end was trimmed by 0 bases and the J gene end by 6 bases; junction bases not matched to a gene: 3. CDR3 sequence reads: CASSLAWGGNEQFF. As DNA, the CDR3 is TGTGCCAGCAGCTTGGCTTGGGGGGGCAATGAGCAGTTCTTC.

The chain has TRBV11-2 and TRBJ1-1, with 9 bases aligning to TRBD1. V gave up 6 bases and J gave up 2 bases; unmatched junction bases: 7. CDR1 is SGHAT, CDR2 FQNNGV, per germline. The CDR3 extends over 15 amino acids. The CDR3 DNA reads TGTGCCAGCAGTTTTCAGACAGGGGGTAACACTGAAGCTTTCTTT. Its protein is CASSFQTGGNTEAFF.

This clone has a handful of counts. V gene TRBV25-1 combines with J gene TRBJ1-1; D is undetermined. Germline CDR1 reads MGHDK; CDR2 reads SYGVNS. CDR3 length equals 16 residues. Trimming took 2 bases from V and 0 from J, leaving 13 bases between them. CDR3 residues: CASSEIGALLNTEAFF. CDR3 DNA sequence: TGTGCCAGCAGTGAAATCGGAGCCCTCCTGAACACTGAAGCTTTCTTT.

The chain is built from TRBV28 and TRBJ1-2; no clear D. Trimming left V 2 bases short and J 5 bases short, with 12 bases between. CDR3 length: 14 amino acids. Germline assignment: CDR1 MDHEN and CDR2 SYDVKM. The chain's CDR3 is CASSLEGLGYGYTF. CDR3 coding DNA: TGTGCCAGCAGTTTAGAGGGTCTGGGGTATGGCTACACCTTC.

The CDR3: CASSLKASGGTDTQYF. In DNA, the CDR3 is TGTGCCAGCAGCCTCAAAGCTAGCGGGGGCACAGATACGCAGTATTTT. The chain recombines TRBV4-2 with TRBJ2-3; TRBD2 matches at 9 bases. The germline V gene encodes CDR1 LGHNA and CDR2 YNFKEQ. The ends lost 4 bases at V and 1 base at J; junction bases unmatched: 6. The CDR3 is 16 residues long.

This clone was found a few times. This chain joins TRBV18 and TRBJ1-1, with D unresolved. The length of the CDR3 is 13 residues. Germline values: CDR1 KGHSH, CDR2 LQKENI. V lost 5 bases and J lost 1, with 8 bases in between. CDR3 in amino acids: CASSNTKNTEAFF. The CDR3 DNA follows: TGTGCCAGCTCAAATACGAAGAACACTGAAGCTTTCTTT. Variable domain in full (rest from reference TRBV18 and TRBJ1-1): NAGVMQNPRHLVRRRGQEARLRCSPMKGHSHVYWYRQLPEEGLKFMVYLQKENIIDESGMPKERFSAEFPKEGPSILRIQQVVRGDSAAYFCASSNTKNTEAFFGQGTRLTVV.

Ten or more counts support this clone. The chain joins TRBV18 to TRBJ1-6; D ambiguous. The CDR3 length is 12 residues. V was clipped by 1 base and J by 8 bases, with 3 bases between them. Germline-derived CDR1 and CDR2 are KGHSH and LQKENI. CDR3 sequence: CASSPRDSPLHF. The CDR3 nucleotides read TGTGCCAGCTCACCACGCGATTCACCCCTCCACTTT.

As for this clone: This may arise from a read error, as a much more abundant clone is one base away. The chain joins TRBV11-2 to TRBJ1-4; 9 bases fit TRBD1. Germline trimming cut 1 base from V and 4 bases from J; bases unmatched to any gene: 1. The V gene's germline CDR1 is SGHAT and CDR2 FQNNGV. This CDR3 has 15 amino acids. The CDR3 coding sequence is TGTGCCAGCAGCTTAGGGGACAGGGTTAATGAAAAACTGTTTTTT. Encoded protein: CASSLGDRVNEKLFF. The full variable domain, completed using reference TRBV11-2 and TRBJ1-4, is EAGVAQSPRYKIIEKRQSVAFWCNPISGHATLYWYQQILGQGPKLLIQFQNNGVVDDSQLPKDRFSAERLKGVDSTLKIQPAKLEDSAVYLCASSLGDRVNEKLFFGSGTQLSVL.